The 4 T cell receptor beta chains given below trace back to one sample, sequenced in a study of naive and memory T cell subsets. The library had UMIs added by 3' ligation of an oligonucleotide to TCR cDNA. Amplification of ligated cDNA took four PCR rounds with SP2 and nested alpha and beta constant primers. A single record per CDR3 protein comes from TCRdb applying MiXCR to the 5' RACE reads. The repertoire holds 60,000 or so distinct CDR3 sequences, with more than 7% as singletons. The receptors derive from a male donor in good health.

This clonotype was seen at least ten times. This chain connects TRBV3-1 to TRBJ2-3; possibly TRBD2 for D (5 bases). Trimming removed 5 bases at V and 5 bases at J, with 14 bases between. Germline V gene lookup returns CDR1 LGHDT and CDR2 YNNKEL (reference sequence). The CDR3 has 14 residues. Here the CDR3 DNA reads TGTGCCAGCAGCGAGGGCGTGGTAGGAGATACGCAGTATTTT. This sequence encodes CASSEGVVGDTQYF.

This clonotype came up many times. The rearrangement joins TRBV28 to TRBJ1-1; maybe TRBD1 (6 bases). Trimming stripped 6 bases from V and 3 bases from J, with 17 bases between. The CDR3 covers 15 residues. Germline CDR1 MDHEN, CDR2 SYDVKM. DNA for the CDR3: TGTGCCAGCAGCCACCGACAGGAAGTGGACACTGAAGCTTTCTTT. It yields the protein CASSHRQEVDTEAFF.

This clonotype was found many times. The chain has TRBV6-5 and TRBJ2-1, with TRBD1 identical over 8 bases. Trimming at V came to 5 bases and at J to 1 base, leaving 4 bases not matched to a gene. The CDR3 extends over 15 amino acids. Germline CDR1 reads MNHEY; CDR2 reads SVGAGI. Here the CDR3 DNA reads TGTGCCAGCAGTCGCGGACAGGGTTCCTACAATGAGCAGTTCTTC. Translating it yields CASSRGQGSYNEQFF.

The gene calls are TRBV12-3 or TRBV12-4 and TRBJ1-5; maybe TRBD1 (5 bases). This CDR3 is 15 amino acids long. V was shortened by 6 bases and J by 6 bases, with 18 bases between the two germline ends. CDR3 sequence (DNA): TGTGCCAGCAGGCGGGACTCACTCCACGGTCAGCCCCAGCATTTT. Translating gives CASRRDSLHGQPQHF.